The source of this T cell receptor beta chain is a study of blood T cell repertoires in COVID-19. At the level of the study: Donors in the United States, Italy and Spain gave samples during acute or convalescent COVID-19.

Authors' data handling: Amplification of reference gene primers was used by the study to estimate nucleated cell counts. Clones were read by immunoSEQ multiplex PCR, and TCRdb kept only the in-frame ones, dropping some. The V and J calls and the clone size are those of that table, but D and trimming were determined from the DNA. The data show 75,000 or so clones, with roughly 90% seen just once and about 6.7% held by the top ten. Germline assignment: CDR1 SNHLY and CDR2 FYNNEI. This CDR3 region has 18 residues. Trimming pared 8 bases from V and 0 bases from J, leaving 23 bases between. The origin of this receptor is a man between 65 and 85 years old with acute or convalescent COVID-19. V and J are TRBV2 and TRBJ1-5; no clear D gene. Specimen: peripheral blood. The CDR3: CASSSGPYEGYSNQPQHF. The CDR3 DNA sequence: TGTGCCAGCTCCTCCGGGCCCTACGAGGGATATAGCAATCAGCCCCAGCATTTT.